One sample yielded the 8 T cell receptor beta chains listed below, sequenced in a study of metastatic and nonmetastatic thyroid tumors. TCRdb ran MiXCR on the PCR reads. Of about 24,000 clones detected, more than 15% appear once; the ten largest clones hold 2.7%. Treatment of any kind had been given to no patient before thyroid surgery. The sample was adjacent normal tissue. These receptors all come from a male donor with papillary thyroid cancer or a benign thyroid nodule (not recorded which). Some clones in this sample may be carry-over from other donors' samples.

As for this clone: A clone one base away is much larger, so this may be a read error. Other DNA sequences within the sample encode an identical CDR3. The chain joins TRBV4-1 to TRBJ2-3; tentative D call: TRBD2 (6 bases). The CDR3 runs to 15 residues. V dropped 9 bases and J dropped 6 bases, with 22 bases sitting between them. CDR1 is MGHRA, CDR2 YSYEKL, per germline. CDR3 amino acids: CASRRGSGGSDTQYF. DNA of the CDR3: TGCGCCAGTAGAAGGGGTAGCGGAGGGTCCGATACGCAGTATTTT.

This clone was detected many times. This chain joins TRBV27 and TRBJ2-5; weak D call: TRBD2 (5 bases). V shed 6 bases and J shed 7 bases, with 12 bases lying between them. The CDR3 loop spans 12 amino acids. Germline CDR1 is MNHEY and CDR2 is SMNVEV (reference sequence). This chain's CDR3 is CASSPRGGTQYF. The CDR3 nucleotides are TGTGCCAGCAGCCCACGGGGTGGGACCCAGTACTTC.

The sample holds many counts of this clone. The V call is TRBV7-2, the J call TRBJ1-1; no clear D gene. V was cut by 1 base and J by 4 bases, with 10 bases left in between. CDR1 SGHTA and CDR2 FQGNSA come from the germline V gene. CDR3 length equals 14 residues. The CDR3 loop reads CASSLGLGSTEAFF. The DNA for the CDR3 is TGTGCCAGCAGCTTAGGGCTGGGGAGCACTGAAGCTTTCTTT.

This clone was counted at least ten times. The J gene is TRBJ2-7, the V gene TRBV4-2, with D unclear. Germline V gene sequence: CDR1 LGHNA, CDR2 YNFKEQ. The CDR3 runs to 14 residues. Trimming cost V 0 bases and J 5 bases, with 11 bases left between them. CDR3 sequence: CASSQDQRTDEQYF. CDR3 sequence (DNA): TGTGCCAGCAGCCAAGACCAGCGAACCGACGAGCAGTACTTC.

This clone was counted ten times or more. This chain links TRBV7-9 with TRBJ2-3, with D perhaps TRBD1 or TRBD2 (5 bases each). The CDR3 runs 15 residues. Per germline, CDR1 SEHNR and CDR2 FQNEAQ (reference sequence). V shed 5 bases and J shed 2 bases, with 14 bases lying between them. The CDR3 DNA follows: TGTGCCAGCAGCCCGGGACCCCGAGACACAGATACGCAGTATTTT. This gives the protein CASSPGPRDTDTQYF.

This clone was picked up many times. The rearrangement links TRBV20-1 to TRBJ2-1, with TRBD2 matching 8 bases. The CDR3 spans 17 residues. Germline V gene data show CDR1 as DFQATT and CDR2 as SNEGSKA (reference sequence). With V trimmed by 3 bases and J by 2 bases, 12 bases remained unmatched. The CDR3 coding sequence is TGCAGTGCTAGTTTATTGAGGCCGGGACTAGCCTACAATGAGCAGTTCTTC. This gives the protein CSASLLRPGLAYNEQFF.

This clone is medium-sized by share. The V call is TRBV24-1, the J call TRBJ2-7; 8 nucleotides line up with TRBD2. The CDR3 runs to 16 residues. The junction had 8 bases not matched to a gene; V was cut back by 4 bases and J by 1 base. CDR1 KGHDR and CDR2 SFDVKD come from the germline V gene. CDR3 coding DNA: TGTGCCACCAGTGACCCGGGAGGGACAAATTCCTACGAGCAGTACTTC. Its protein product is CATSDPGGTNSYEQYF.

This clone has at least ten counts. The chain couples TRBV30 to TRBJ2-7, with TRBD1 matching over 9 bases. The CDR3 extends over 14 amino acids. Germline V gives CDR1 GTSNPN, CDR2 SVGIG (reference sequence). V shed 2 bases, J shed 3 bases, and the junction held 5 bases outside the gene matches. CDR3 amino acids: CAWSRGQGVYEQYF. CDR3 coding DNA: TGTGCCTGGAGTCGGGGACAGGGAGTCTACGAGCAGTACTTC.